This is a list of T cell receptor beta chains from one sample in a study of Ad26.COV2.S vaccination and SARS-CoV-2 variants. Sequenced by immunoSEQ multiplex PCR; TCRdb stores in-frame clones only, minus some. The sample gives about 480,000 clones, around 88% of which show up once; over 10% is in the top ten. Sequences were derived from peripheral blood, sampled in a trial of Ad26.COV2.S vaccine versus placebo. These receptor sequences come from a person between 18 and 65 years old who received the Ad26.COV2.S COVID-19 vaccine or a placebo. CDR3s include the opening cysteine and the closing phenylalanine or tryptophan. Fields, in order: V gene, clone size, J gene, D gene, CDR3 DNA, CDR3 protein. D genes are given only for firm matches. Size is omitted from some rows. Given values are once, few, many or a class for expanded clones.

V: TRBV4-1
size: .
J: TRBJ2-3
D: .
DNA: TGCGCCAGCAGCCAAGATAAGAGCCTCTCCAATACGCAGTATTTT
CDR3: CASSQDKSLSNTQYF

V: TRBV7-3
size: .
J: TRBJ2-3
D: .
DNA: TGTGCCAGCAGCTTTAAAGGGAATCGGGGCACAGATACGCAGTATTTT
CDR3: CASSFKGNRGTDTQYF

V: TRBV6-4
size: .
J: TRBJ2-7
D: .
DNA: TGTGCCAGCAGTGAGCGGCAGGAGAATTACGAGCAGTACTTC
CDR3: CASSERQENYEQYF

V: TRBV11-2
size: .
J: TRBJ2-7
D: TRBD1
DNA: TGTGCCAGCAGGACTTGGGGCAGGGGGCCCCCGCACCAGTACTTC
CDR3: CASRTWGRGPPHQYF

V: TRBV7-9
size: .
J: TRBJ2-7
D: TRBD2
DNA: TGTGCCAGCAGCTTAGCCGGGGGGGACGAGCAGTACTTC
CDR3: CASSLAGGDEQYF

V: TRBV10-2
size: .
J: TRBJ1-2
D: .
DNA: TGCGCCAGCAGTGAGTCGTCCCAGGGGTATGGCTACACCTTC
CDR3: CASSESSQGYGYTF

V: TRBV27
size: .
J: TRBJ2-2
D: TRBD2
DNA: TGTGCCAGCATCCCCTTCGGGACTAGCGGACCGAACACCGGGGAGCTGTTTTTT
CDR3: CASIPFGTSGPNTGELFF

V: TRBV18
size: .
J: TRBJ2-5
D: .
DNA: TGTGCCAGCTCACCCCGGTTGGTCCCGGGTAAACAAGAGACCCAGTACTTC
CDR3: CASSPRLVPGKQETQYF

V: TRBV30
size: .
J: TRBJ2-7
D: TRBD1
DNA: TGTGCCTGGACGACAGGGTACGAGCAGTACTTC
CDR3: CAWTTGYEQYF

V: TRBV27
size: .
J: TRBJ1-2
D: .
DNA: TGTGCCAGCAGTTTTTCGGGGGCGCAACTGCATGGCTACACCTTC
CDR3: CASSFSGAQLHGYTF

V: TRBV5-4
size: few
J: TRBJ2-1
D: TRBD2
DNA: TGTGCCAGCAGTTCATCCGGGACTAGGGGTTACAATGAGCAGTTCTTC
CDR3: CASSSSGTRGYNEQFF

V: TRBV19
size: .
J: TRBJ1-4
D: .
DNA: TGTGCCAGTAGTATATCGGAGGGGACGGCTGGAAAACTGTTTTTT
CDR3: CASSISEGTAGKLFF

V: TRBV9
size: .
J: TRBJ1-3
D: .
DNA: TGTGCCAGCAGCGGTACAGGGTTCTCTGGAAACACCATATATTTT
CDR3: CASSGTGFSGNTIYF

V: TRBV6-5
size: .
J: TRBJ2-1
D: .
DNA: TGTGCCAGCAGCCCCACCCGAGGGAATGAGCAGTTCTTC
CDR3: CASSPTRGNEQFF

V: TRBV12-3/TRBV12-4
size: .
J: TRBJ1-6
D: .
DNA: TGTGCCAGCAGTTTCGGGGGCTTACCCCTCCACTTT
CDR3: CASSFGGLPLHF

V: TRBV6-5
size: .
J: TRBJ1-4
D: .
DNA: TGTGCCAGCAGCCCAGGTCGTTGGAATGAAAAACTGTTTTTT
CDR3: CASSPGRWNEKLFF

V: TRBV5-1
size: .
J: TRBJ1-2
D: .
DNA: TGCGCCAGCAGCTTGACGGCAGACCCCAACTATGGCTACACCTTC
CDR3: CASSLTADPNYGYTF

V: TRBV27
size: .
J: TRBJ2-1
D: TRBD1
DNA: TGTGCCAGCAGTGCGGACAGGGTCCATGAGCAGTTCTTC
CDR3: CASSADRVHEQFF

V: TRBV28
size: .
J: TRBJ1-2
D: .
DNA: TGTGCCAGCAGAGAACCCGGGCGGGGAGGCTACACCTTC
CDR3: CASREPGRGGYTF

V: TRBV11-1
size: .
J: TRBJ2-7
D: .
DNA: TGTGCCAGCAGCTTAAGAACAGGGAGTTACGAGCAGTACTTC
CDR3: CASSLRTGSYEQYF

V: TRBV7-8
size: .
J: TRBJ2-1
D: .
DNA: TGTGCCAGCAGCGTATCCGGCACCTCCTACAATGAGCAGTTCTTC
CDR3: CASSVSGTSYNEQFF

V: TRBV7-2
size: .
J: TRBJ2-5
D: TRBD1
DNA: TGTGCCAGCAGCTTCCGGAGGCAGGGGGTTCAAGAGACCCAGTACTTC
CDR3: CASSFRRQGVQETQYF

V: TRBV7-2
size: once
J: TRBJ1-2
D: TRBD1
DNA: TGTGCCAGCAGCGCCGGACAGGGCTATGGCTACACCTTC
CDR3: CASSAGQGYGYTF

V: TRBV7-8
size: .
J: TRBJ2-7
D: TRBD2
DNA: TGTGCCAGCAGCTTGACCGGGGGGTCCTACGAGCAGTACTTC
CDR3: CASSLTGGSYEQYF

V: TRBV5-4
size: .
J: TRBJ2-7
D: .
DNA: TGTGCCAGCAGCTTAACGGGACCCTCTCGTTACGAGCAGTACTTC
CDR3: CASSLTGPSRYEQYF

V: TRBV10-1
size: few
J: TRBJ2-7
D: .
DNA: TGCGCCAGCAGTGAAAGGGCGGGCAGCTCCTACGAGCAGTACTTC
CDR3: CASSERAGSSYEQYF

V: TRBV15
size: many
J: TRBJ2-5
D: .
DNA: TGTGCCACCAGCAGAGGCACGGGCTCCCGGACGGAGACCCAGTACTTC
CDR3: CATSRGTGSRTETQYF

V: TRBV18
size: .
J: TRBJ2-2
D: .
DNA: TGTGCCAGCTCACCGAAGTCACGGGGCACCGGGGAGCTGTTTTTT
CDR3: CASSPKSRGTGELFF

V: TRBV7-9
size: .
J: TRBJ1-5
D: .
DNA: TGTGCCAGCAGCTCGGGTAGGACCGATCCTCAGCCCCAGCATTTT
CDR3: CASSSGRTDPQPQHF

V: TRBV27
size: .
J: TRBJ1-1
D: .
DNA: TGTGCCAGCGGGGTGAACACTGAAGCTTTCTTT
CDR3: CASGVNTEAFF

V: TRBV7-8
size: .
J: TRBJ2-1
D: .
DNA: TGTGCCAGCAGCTTAGCGCCGTGGGAGGCCCACAATGAGCAGTTCTTC
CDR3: CASSLAPWEAHNEQFF

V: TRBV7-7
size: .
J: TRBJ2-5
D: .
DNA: TGTGCCAGCAGCGTAACAGGGAACCTGGAGGAGACCCAGTACTTC
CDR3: CASSVTGNLEETQYF

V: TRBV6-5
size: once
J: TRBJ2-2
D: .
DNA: TGTGCCAGCAGTAACTCCGCCACCGGGGAGCTGTTTTTT
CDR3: CASSNSATGELFF

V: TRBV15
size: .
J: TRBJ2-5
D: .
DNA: TGTGCCACCAGCAGAGGTAGCGGCCAAGAGACCCAGTACTTC
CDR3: CATSRGSGQETQYF

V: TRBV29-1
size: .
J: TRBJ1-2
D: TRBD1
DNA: TGCAGCGTTGACCAGGGGAGGGACAGGGGCTATGGCTACACCTTC
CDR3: CSVDQGRDRGYGYTF

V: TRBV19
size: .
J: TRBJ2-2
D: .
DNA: TGTGCCAGTAGTGTAGGACAGAACACCGGGGAGCTGTTTTTT
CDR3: CASSVGQNTGELFF

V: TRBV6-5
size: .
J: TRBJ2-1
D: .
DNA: TGTGCCAGCAGTTACTCGAACAGGGGGAGGGGTGAGCAGTTCTTC
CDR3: CASSYSNRGRGEQFF

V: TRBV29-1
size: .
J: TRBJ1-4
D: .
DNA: TGCAGCGTCCTCGGGGGCCGGGGTACAACTAATGAAAAACTGTTTTTT
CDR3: CSVLGGRGTTNEKLFF

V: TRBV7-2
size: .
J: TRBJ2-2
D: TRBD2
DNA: TGTGCCAGCAGCTTAGTTGCTAGCGGGAGGTCCTACACCGGGGAGCTGTTTTTT
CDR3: CASSLVASGRSYTGELFF

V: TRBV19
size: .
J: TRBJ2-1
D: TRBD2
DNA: TGTGCCAGTAGTATTATACTAGCGGGAAGGGTCGCCAATGAGCAGTTCTTC
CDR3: CASSIILAGRVANEQFF

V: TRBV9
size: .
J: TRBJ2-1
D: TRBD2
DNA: TGTGCCAGCAGCGTAGGCGGGAGAGGGGATGAGCAGTTCTTC
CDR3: CASSVGGRGDEQFF

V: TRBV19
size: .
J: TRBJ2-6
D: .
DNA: TGTGCCAGTAGTAGAGACGCTGGGGCCAACGTCCTGACTTTC
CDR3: CASSRDAGANVLTF

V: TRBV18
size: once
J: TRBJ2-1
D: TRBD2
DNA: TGTGCCAGCTCACCGACTAGCGGGAGGAGCAATGAGCAGTTCTTC
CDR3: CASSPTSGRSNEQFF

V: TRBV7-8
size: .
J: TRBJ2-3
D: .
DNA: TGTGCCAGCAGCTTTCCTAGAGGGCGGGGGCCCTCCACAGATACGCAGTATTTT
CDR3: CASSFPRGRGPSTDTQYF

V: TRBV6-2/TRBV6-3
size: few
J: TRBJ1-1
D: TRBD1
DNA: TGTGCCAGCAGTTACCGGGACAGCTTACTTGTCGTTCGGGCTGAAGCTTTCTTT
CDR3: CASSYRDSLLVVRAEAFF

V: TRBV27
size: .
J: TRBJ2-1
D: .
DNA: TGTGCCAGCAGCCCTAATTTACCATCCAATGAGCAGTTCTTC
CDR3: CASSPNLPSNEQFF

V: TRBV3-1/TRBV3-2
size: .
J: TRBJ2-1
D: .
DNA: TGTGCCAGCAGCGGCCTAGACAGCAGCTCCTACAATGAGCAGTTCTTC
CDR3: CASSGLDSSSYNEQFF